This TCR beta chain was recorded in a study of somatic mutations in cytotoxic T cells in rheumatoid arthritis. Profiled with immunoSEQ multiplex PCR; TCRdb holds only in-frame clones, not every one. The table has about 29,000 clones, more than 85% seen once. The source of this sequence is an adult with rheumatoid arthritis. Sequencing was done on a sample of CD8+ T cells sorted from blood.

CDR3 protein: CATKEQGAWGNTIYF. The CDR3 coding sequence is TGTGCCACAAAAGAACAGGGGGCATGGGGAAACACCATATATTTT. The chain uses TRBV19 and TRBJ1-3, with TRBD1 matching over 9 bases. J lost 4 bases, V lost 10 bases, and 11 bases had no gene match. The germline gives CDR1 LNHDA, CDR2 SQIVND (reference sequence). This CDR3 has 15 residues. Using reference TRBV19 and TRBJ1-3 for the parts outside the CDR3, the full variable domain is DGGITQSPKYLFRKEGQNVTLSCEQNLNHDAMYWYRQDPGQGLRLIYYSQIVNDFQKGDIAEGYSVSREKKESFPLTVTSAQKNPTAFYLCATKEQGAWGNTIYFGEGSWLTVV.